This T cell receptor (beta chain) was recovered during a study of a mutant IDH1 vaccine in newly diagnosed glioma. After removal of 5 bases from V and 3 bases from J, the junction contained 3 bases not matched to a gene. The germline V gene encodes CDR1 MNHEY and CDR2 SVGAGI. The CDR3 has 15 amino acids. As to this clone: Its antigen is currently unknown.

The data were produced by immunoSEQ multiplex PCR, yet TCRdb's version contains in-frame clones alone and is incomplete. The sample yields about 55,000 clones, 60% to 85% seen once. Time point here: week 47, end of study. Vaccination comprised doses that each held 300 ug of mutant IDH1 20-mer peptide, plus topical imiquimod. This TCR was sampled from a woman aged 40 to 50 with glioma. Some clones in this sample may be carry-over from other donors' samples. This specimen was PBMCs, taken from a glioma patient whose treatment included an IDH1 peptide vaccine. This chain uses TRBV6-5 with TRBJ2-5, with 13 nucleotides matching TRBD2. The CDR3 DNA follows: TGTGCCAGCAGTACCGGACTAGCGGGGGAAGAGACCCAGTACTTC. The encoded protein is CASSTGLAGEETQYF.